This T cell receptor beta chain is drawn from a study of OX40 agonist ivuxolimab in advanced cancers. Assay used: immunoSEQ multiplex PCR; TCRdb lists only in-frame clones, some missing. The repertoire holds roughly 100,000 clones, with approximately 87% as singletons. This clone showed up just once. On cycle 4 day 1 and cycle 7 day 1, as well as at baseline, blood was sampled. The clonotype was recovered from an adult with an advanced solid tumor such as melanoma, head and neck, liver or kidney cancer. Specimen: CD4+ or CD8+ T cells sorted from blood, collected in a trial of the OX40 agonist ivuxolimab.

In DNA form, the CDR3 reads TGTGCCAGCAGCAGGGACTATCAGTACGAGCAGTACTTC. It codes for CASSRDYQYEQYF. The gene calls are TRBV7-2 and TRBJ2-7; 7 bases fit TRBD2. Trimming cost V 5 bases and J 4 bases; bases outside gene matches: 5. The CDR3 spans 13 residues. Germline V gene sequence: CDR1 SGHTA, CDR2 FQGNSA.